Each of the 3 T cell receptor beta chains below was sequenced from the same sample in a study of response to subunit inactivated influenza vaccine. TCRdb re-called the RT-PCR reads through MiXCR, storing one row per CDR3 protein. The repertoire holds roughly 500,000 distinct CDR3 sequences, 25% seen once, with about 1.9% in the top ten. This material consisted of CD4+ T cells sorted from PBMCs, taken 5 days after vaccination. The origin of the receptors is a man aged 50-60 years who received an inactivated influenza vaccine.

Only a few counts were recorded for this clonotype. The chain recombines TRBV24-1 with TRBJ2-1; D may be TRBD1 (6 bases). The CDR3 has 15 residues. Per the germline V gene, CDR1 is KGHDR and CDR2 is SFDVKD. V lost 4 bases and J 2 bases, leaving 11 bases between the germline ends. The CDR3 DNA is TGTGCCACCAGTGACCCGGGACAAGCCTACAATGAGCAGTTCTTC. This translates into CATSDPGQAYNEQFF.

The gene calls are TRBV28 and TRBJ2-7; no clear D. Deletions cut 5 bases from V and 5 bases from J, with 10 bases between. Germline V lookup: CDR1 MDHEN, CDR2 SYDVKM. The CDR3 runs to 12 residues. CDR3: CASSVLTNEQYF. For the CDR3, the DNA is TGTGCCAGCAGTGTCTTGACGAACGAGCAGTACTTC.

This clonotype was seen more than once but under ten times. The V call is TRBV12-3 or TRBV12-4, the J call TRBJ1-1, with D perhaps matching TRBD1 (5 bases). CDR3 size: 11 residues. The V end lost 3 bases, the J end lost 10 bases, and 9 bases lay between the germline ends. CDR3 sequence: CASSFGQGAFF. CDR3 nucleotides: TGTGCCAGCAGTTTCGGGCAGGGAGCTTTCTTT.